Listed below are T cell receptor beta chains from one sample, sequenced in a study of blood T cell repertoires in COVID-19. The assay was immunoSEQ multiplex PCR, and TCRdb's table has in-frame clones only and misses some. This table has about 160,000 clones, 82% appearing once. Sequencing used PBMCs or T cells enriched from blood (not recorded which). These TCRs come from a man in his sixties who had recovered from COVID-19. The CDR3 runs from the conserved cysteine through the conserved F or W. The D gene is left open where the match is weak. Where a row states a size, it is once, few, many or the class of an expanded clone; other rows omit it.

J	D	size	V	DNA	CDR3
TRBJ2-2	TRBD1	.	TRBV10-3	TGTGCCACTGCAACCGGGACAGGGGACACCGGGGAGCTGTTTTTT	CATATGTGDTGELFF
TRBJ1-5	TRBD1	many	TRBV28	TGTGCCAGCAGTTTTGAGGGCAGGGGGAGAGGGGAGCCCCAGCATTTT	CASSFEGRGRGEPQHF
TRBJ1-1	TRBD1	.	TRBV19	TGTGCCAGTAGTATTGGAGGGGGCCTCGTCAGTGAAGCTTTCTTT	CASSIGGGLVSEAFF
TRBJ2-2	TRBD2	.	TRBV29-1	TGCAGCGTACGGACTAGCGGGAGCAGCGCCGGGGAGCTGTTTTTT	CSVRTSGSSAGELFF
TRBJ2-7	TRBD2	.	TRBV7-2	TGTGCCAGCAGCTTAGGGGCGGGAGGGGCTCACTGGGAGCAGTACTTC	CASSLGAGGAHWEQYF
TRBJ1-4	.	.	TRBV25-1	TGTGCCAGCAGTGAGCGACAGTTCTCAACTAATGAAAAACTGTTTTTT	CASSERQFSTNEKLFF
TRBJ1-1	.	.	TRBV21-1	TGTGCCAGCAGCACGGGCCAGGGTAGGATAGGAGCTTTCTTT	CASSTGQGRIGAFF
TRBJ1-1	TRBD1	.	TRBV28	TGTGCCAGCAGTGCGATGACAGGGGTGAACACTGAAGCTTTCTTT	CASSAMTGVNTEAFF
TRBJ2-1	.	many	TRBV3-1/TRBV3-2	TGTGCCAGCAGCCAAGAGTTGAGGTCTAGCGAGTACAATGAGCAGTTCTTC	CASSQELRSSEYNEQFF
TRBJ1-6	TRBD1	.	TRBV11-2	TGTGCCAGCAGCTTAGACCCACAGGGGAATTCACCCCTCCACTTT	CASSLDPQGNSPLHF
TRBJ2-3	TRBD1	.	TRBV28	TGTGCCAGCCGAGACAGGGGCACAGATACGCAGTATTTT	CASRDRGTDTQYF
TRBJ1-2	TRBD1	.	TRBV27	TGTGCCAGCAGCGCCCCAGGGGGCTGGGGTGGCTACACCTTC	CASSAPGGWGGYTF
TRBJ2-7	TRBD1	.	TRBV5-1	TGCGCCAGCAGCTCCCCACAGGGACAGGACTTCTCCTACGAGCAGTACTTC	CASSSPQGQDFSYEQYF
TRBJ2-1	TRBD2	.	TRBV4-2	TGTGCCAGCAGCCAGGGACTAGCGGGGAATGAGCAGTTCTTC	CASSQGLAGNEQFF